The clone carrying this T cell receptor (beta chain) was detected only a few times. No cell fractionation was done, so the repertoire covers all unsorted peripheral blood T cells. These data are taken from a study of HIV-infected patients and healthy controls. V was pared by 0 bases and J by 7 bases, with 13 bases between. CDR3 length: 15 residues. The germline CDR1 and CDR2 sequences are SGHNT and YYREEE (reference sequence). Reverse transcription used around 500 ng RNA and constant-region primers for alpha and beta. Separate chain-specific third strand synthesis with multiplexing indices produced the alpha and beta libraries. TCRdb called the 5' RACE reads again in MiXCR, with one record for every CDR3 protein. Of 18,000 or so distinct CDR3 sequences detected, 9% to 15% appear once; the ten largest clones hold 11%.

The J gene is TRBJ2-2, the V gene TRBV5-4; D possibly corresponds to TRBD2 (6 bases). The clonotype was recovered from an adult in good health. What was sequenced was blood. The chain's CDR3 is CASSLAGGVGGELFF. In nucleotides, the CDR3 is TGTGCCAGCAGCTTGGCCGGAGGGGTCGGCGGGGAGCTGTTTTTT.